This is a list of T cell receptor beta chains from one sample in a study of T cell responses to AZD1222 COVID-19 vaccine. Some clones are missing from TCRdb's copy, which holds only in-frame ones; the method was immunoSEQ multiplex PCR. Of roughly 130,000 clones listed, 94% are singletons. Sequenced here: peripheral blood, sampled on day 0 of AZD1222 vaccination. The receptor set was obtained from an adult in good health. Both conserved end residues are part of each CDR3. The D gene is left open where the match is weak. Size tells how often a clone was seen (once, few, many) or the class of an expanded clone, and some rows leave it out.

d_call j_call clone_size v_call cdr3_nt cdr3_aa
TRBD1 TRBJ1-1 NA TRBV28 TGTGCCAGCAGTTCCTCGACAGGGAGGGGGATGAACACTGAAGCTTTCTTT CASSSSTGRGMNTEAFF
NA TRBJ2-6 NA TRBV29-1 TGCAGCGTTGATGGGTCAGGGGCTGGGGCCAACGTCCTGACTTTC CSVDGSGAGANVLTF
NA TRBJ1-5 NA TRBV10-3 TGTGCCATCAGTGAGGGTGGGGATAATGGGCATTTT CAISEGGDNGHF
TRBD1 TRBJ1-2 NA TRBV4-2 TGTGCCAGCAGCCCCACAGGGGGGTTCGGCTACACCTTC CASSPTGGFGYTF
NA TRBJ1-2 NA TRBV27 TGTGCCAGCAGTCCCCGGGGGTTCTATGGCTACACCTTC CASSPRGFYGYTF
TRBD2 TRBJ2-7 NA TRBV10-3 TGTGCCATCGCGACTAGCGGGACTCGTAGGAGCTCCTACGAGCAGTACTTC CAIATSGTRRSSYEQYF
NA TRBJ1-3 NA TRBV6-5 TGTGCCAGCAGTTACGGACAGCCCGCCGGAAACACCATATATTTT CASSYGQPAGNTIYF
TRBD2 TRBJ2-2 NA TRBV7-8 TGTGCCAGCAGCCTACTAGCGGGAACTGGGACCGGGGAGCTGTTTTTT CASSLLAGTGTGELFF
TRBD1 TRBJ2-1 NA TRBV10-2 TGCGCCAGCAGTGACCCTCTAGGGGGCGGGTACAATGAGCAGTTCTTC CASSDPLGGGYNEQFF
NA TRBJ1-2 NA TRBV19 TGTGCCAGTAGTAACCTTCGGGAGGGCCTTAACTATGGCTACACCTTC CASSNLREGLNYGYTF
NA TRBJ2-6 NA TRBV5-1 TGCGCCAGCAGCTTGACCCGGGGGGCGTCTGGGGCCAACGTCCTGACTTTC CASSLTRGASGANVLTF
NA TRBJ2-7 NA TRBV7-9 TGTGCCAGCAGCCCTACTACGCAAGGGCTAGGCGAGCAGTACTTC CASSPTTQGLGEQYF
NA TRBJ2-5 NA TRBV15 TGTGCCACCAGCAGAGATGTGGTCCAGACCCAGTACTTC CATSRDVVQTQYF
TRBD2 TRBJ2-3 NA TRBV14 TGTGCCAGCAGCCAAAGGACTAGCGGGATGACAGATACGCAGTATTTT CASSQRTSGMTDTQYF
TRBD2 TRBJ2-2 NA TRBV6-5 TGTGCCAGCCGACTAGCGGAGATCACCGGGGAGCTGTTTTTT CASRLAEITGELFF
NA TRBJ1-4 NA TRBV27 TGTGCCAGCAGACCGACATCATCCTCGGCTAATGAAAAACTGTTTTTT CASRPTSSSANEKLFF
NA TRBJ1-6 NA TRBV10-3 TGTGCCATCAGTGAGTCGAATTTGGGATATTCACCCCTCCACTTT CAISESNLGYSPLHF
TRBD2 TRBJ2-1 once TRBV7-2 TGTGCCAGCAGCCCACCGCCGGGACTAGCGGGGTACAATGAGCAGTTCTTC CASSPPPGLAGYNEQFF
NA TRBJ2-4 NA TRBV5-4 TGTGCCAGCAGCTGGGGACCGGGCGCGGAAAACATTCAGTACTTC CASSWGPGAENIQYF
TRBD2 TRBJ2-1 NA TRBV7-3 TGTGCCAGCAGCTTAGAGCCGGGGCTAGCGGGAAAATACAATGAGCAGTTCTTC CASSLEPGLAGKYNEQFF
NA TRBJ2-5 NA TRBV6-2/TRBV6-3 TGTGCCAGCAGTTACTCGAGGACTCCACAAGAGACCCAGTACTTC CASSYSRTPQETQYF
TRBD2 TRBJ2-7 NA TRBV14 TGTGCCAGCAGCCAAGGAGCGGGACGGATCTCCTACGAGCAGTACTTC CASSQGAGRISYEQYF
NA TRBJ2-1 once TRBV13 TGTGCCAGCAGCTTAGCCGTTGCGATCTCCTACAATGAGCAGTTCTTC CASSLAVAISYNEQFF
NA TRBJ2-7 NA TRBV5-8 TGTGCCAGCAGCCCAGGGTCTTACTACGAGCAGTACTTC CASSPGSYYEQYF